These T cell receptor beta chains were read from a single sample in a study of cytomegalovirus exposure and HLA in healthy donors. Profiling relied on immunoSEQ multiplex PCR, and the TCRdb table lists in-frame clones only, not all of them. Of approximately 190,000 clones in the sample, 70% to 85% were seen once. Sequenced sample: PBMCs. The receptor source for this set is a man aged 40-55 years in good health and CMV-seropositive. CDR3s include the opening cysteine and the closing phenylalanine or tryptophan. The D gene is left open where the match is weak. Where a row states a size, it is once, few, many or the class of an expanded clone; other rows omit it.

CDR3aa: CASSPGLAGTDEQYF
CDR3nt: TGTGCCAGCAGCCCCGGACTAGCGGGAACTGACGAGCAGTACTTC
abundance: .
j_gene: TRBJ2-7
v_gene: TRBV2
d_gene: TRBD2

CDR3aa: CATSRVTSGGANRDF
CDR3nt: TGTGCCACCAGCAGAGTGACTAGCGGGGGGGCGAATCGGGATTTT
abundance: once
j_gene: TRBJ2-3
v_gene: TRBV15
d_gene: TRBD2

CDR3aa: CASRRAGTGHYEQYF
CDR3nt: TGTGCCAGCAGGAGAGCCGGGACAGGGCACTACGAGCAGTACTTC
abundance: .
j_gene: TRBJ2-7
v_gene: TRBV7-9
d_gene: TRBD1

CDR3aa: CASSDLPGQGARAEAFF
CDR3nt: TGCGCCAGCAGTGATCTCCCGGGACAGGGGGCGCGGGCTGAAGCTTTCTTT
abundance: .
j_gene: TRBJ1-1
v_gene: TRBV10-1
d_gene: TRBD1

CDR3aa: CASSPPGQGVYGYTF
CDR3nt: TGCGCCAGCAGCCCGCCGGGACAGGGGGTCTATGGCTACACCTTC
abundance: .
j_gene: TRBJ1-2
v_gene: TRBV4-1
d_gene: TRBD1

CDR3aa: CASSPEGGATNEKLFF
CDR3nt: TGTGCCAGCAGCCCAGAGGGTGGAGCAACTAATGAAAAACTGTTTTTT
abundance: .
j_gene: TRBJ1-4
v_gene: TRBV27
d_gene: .

CDR3aa: CASSVSSRAELDGYTF
CDR3nt: TGTGCCAGCAGCGTAAGTAGCAGGGCCGAACTGGATGGCTACACCTTC
abundance: .
j_gene: TRBJ1-2
v_gene: TRBV9
d_gene: .

CDR3aa: CASSFGGGSYNEQFF
CDR3nt: TGTGCCAGCAGCTTTGGGGGAGGCTCCTACAATGAGCAGTTCTTC
abundance: .
j_gene: TRBJ2-1
v_gene: TRBV5-4
d_gene: .

CDR3aa: CASSQTSGGALEQYF
CDR3nt: TGCGCCAGCAGCCAAACTAGCGGGGGGGCTCTCGAGCAGTACTTC
abundance: .
j_gene: TRBJ2-7
v_gene: TRBV5-1
d_gene: TRBD2

CDR3aa: CASSALRDRGLAEQYF
CDR3nt: TGTGCCAGCAGTGCACTAAGGGACAGGGGGCTGGCCGAGCAGTACTTC
abundance: .
j_gene: TRBJ2-7
v_gene: TRBV6-1
d_gene: TRBD1

CDR3aa: CASRTGREKLFF
CDR3nt: TGTGCCAGCAGAACAGGGCGGGAAAAACTGTTTTTT
abundance: .
j_gene: TRBJ1-4
v_gene: TRBV27
d_gene: .

CDR3aa: CASSLTGGLAGGDEQFF
CDR3nt: TGTGCCAGCAGCTTAACGGGGGGACTAGCGGGAGGCGATGAGCAGTTCTTC
abundance: .
j_gene: TRBJ2-1
v_gene: TRBV7-3
d_gene: TRBD2

CDR3aa: CASSLVSRQGNYGYTF
CDR3nt: TGTGCCAGCAGCTTAGTATCGCGACAGGGGAACTATGGCTACACCTTC
abundance: .
j_gene: TRBJ1-2
v_gene: TRBV7-2
d_gene: TRBD1

CDR3aa: CASRLVQLAGADNEQFF
CDR3nt: TGTGCAAGTCGCTTAGTCCAACTAGCGGGAGCTGACAATGAGCAGTTCTTC
abundance: .
j_gene: TRBJ2-1
v_gene: TRBV12-2
d_gene: .

CDR3aa: CASQTGSGIEQYF
CDR3nt: TGTGCCAGCCAGACAGGGAGCGGTATCGAGCAGTACTTC
abundance: few
j_gene: TRBJ2-7
v_gene: TRBV6-5
d_gene: TRBD1

CDR3aa: CASSTDRGLYSPLHF
CDR3nt: TGTGCCAGCAGCACGGACAGGGGTCTGTATTCACCCCTCCACTTT
abundance: .
j_gene: TRBJ1-6
v_gene: TRBV6-5
d_gene: TRBD1

CDR3aa: CSVAARGARGYGYTF
CDR3nt: TGCAGCGTTGCCGCGCGGGGGGCGCGTGGCTATGGCTACACCTTC
abundance: few
j_gene: TRBJ1-2
v_gene: TRBV29-1
d_gene: .

CDR3aa: CASRPGQNTEAFF
CDR3nt: TGTGCCAGCAGACCAGGACAGAACACTGAAGCTTTCTTT
abundance: .
j_gene: TRBJ1-1
v_gene: TRBV28
d_gene: .

CDR3aa: CAWKATGRGTDTQYF
CDR3nt: TGTGCCTGGAAGGCTACGGGCAGGGGTACAGATACGCAGTATTTT
abundance: .
j_gene: TRBJ2-3
v_gene: TRBV30
d_gene: .

CDR3aa: CASSSVTGAPNEKLFF
CDR3nt: TGTGCCAGCAGTTCCGTAACAGGGGCCCCCAATGAAAAACTGTTTTTT
abundance: .
j_gene: TRBJ1-4
v_gene: TRBV6-5
d_gene: TRBD1

CDR3aa: CATQAGTSGRYEQYF
CDR3nt: TGTGCCACCCAAGCCGGGACTAGCGGGAGGTACGAGCAGTACTTC
abundance: .
j_gene: TRBJ2-7
v_gene: TRBV2
d_gene: TRBD2

CDR3aa: CASSQESGEETQYF
CDR3nt: TGTGCCAGCAGCCAAGAGTCCGGGGAAGAGACCCAGTACTTC
abundance: .
j_gene: TRBJ2-5
v_gene: TRBV14
d_gene: .

CDR3aa: CASAPSGTGQYEQYF
CDR3nt: TGTGCCAGCGCACCCTCCGGGACTGGGCAATACGAGCAGTACTTC
abundance: .
j_gene: TRBJ2-7
v_gene: TRBV7-9
d_gene: .

CDR3aa: CASSSRDRVGEKLFF
CDR3nt: TGTGCCAGCAGCTCCCGTGACAGGGTTGGGGAAAAACTGTTTTTT
abundance: .
j_gene: TRBJ1-4
v_gene: TRBV13
d_gene: TRBD1

CDR3aa: CASGQQGQETQYF
CDR3nt: TGTGCCAGTGGGCAACAGGGCCAAGAGACCCAGTACTTC
abundance: .
j_gene: TRBJ2-5
v_gene: TRBV19
d_gene: .

CDR3aa: CASSKQNPNTGELFF
CDR3nt: TGTGCCAGCAGCAAACAGAACCCGAACACCGGGGAGCTGTTTTTT
abundance: .
j_gene: TRBJ2-2
v_gene: TRBV7-3
d_gene: .

CDR3aa: CASSPNRNGNQPQHF
CDR3nt: TGTGCCAGCTCACCAAACAGGAATGGGAATCAGCCCCAGCATTTT
abundance: .
j_gene: TRBJ1-5
v_gene: TRBV18
d_gene: .

CDR3aa: CASRLDVTGSGNTIYF
CDR3nt: TGCGCCAGCAGGTTGGACGTGACGGGCTCTGGAAACACCATATATTTT
abundance: .
j_gene: TRBJ1-3
v_gene: TRBV5-1
d_gene: .

CDR3aa: CASLPGGAVDTQYF
CDR3nt: TGTGCCAGTTTGCCCGGGGGGGCCGTAGATACGCAGTATTTT
abundance: .
j_gene: TRBJ2-3
v_gene: TRBV2
d_gene: TRBD2

CDR3aa: CASSLYGQGTSATGELFF
CDR3nt: TGTGCCAGCAGTTTATACGGACAGGGGACTAGCGCCACCGGGGAGCTGTTTTTT
abundance: once
j_gene: TRBJ2-2
v_gene: TRBV28
d_gene: .

CDR3aa: CASSVGLSYEQYF
CDR3nt: TGTGCCAGCAGTGTGGGCCTCTCCTACGAGCAGTACTTC
abundance: .
j_gene: TRBJ2-7
v_gene: TRBV5-6
d_gene: .

CDR3aa: CASSPHPQGAYEQYF
CDR3nt: TGTGCCAGCAGCCCCCACCCGCAGGGCGCCTACGAGCAGTACTTC
abundance: .
j_gene: TRBJ2-7
v_gene: TRBV7-2
d_gene: .

CDR3aa: CASSSLRGGLDTQYF
CDR3nt: TGTGCCAGCAGCTCTCTGCGCGGGGGCCTAGATACGCAGTATTTT
abundance: .
j_gene: TRBJ2-3
v_gene: TRBV7-2
d_gene: .

CDR3aa: CASRVPGAYEQYF
CDR3nt: TGTGCCAGCAGGGTTCCAGGCGCCTACGAGCAGTACTTC
abundance: .
j_gene: TRBJ2-7
v_gene: TRBV28
d_gene: .

CDR3aa: CASSPNNPGLAEAFF
CDR3nt: TGTGCCAGCAGCCCGAATAACCCGGGTTTAGCTGAAGCTTTCTTT
abundance: .
j_gene: TRBJ1-1
v_gene: TRBV4-2
d_gene: .

CDR3aa: CASSPLRAGEGNEQFF
CDR3nt: TGTGCCAGCAGCCCACTTAGAGCGGGGGAGGGCAATGAGCAGTTCTTC
abundance: few
j_gene: TRBJ2-1
v_gene: TRBV11-2
d_gene: TRBD2

CDR3aa: CASSKLAGADTQYF
CDR3nt: TGTGCCAGCAGTAAACTAGCGGGAGCAGATACGCAGTATTTT
abundance: .
j_gene: TRBJ2-3
v_gene: TRBV6-5
d_gene: TRBD2

CDR3aa: CASSGGLAGGGFNTQYF
CDR3nt: TGCGCCAGCAGCGGGGGACTAGCGGGGGGGGGTTTTAATACGCAGTATTTT
abundance: .
j_gene: TRBJ2-3
v_gene: TRBV5-1
d_gene: TRBD2

CDR3aa: CASGLGVLAGGVYNEQFF
CDR3nt: TGTGCCAGCGGCTTAGGAGTTCTAGCGGGGGGAGTCTACAATGAGCAGTTCTTC
abundance: once
j_gene: TRBJ2-1
v_gene: TRBV7-6
d_gene: TRBD2

CDR3aa: CASSSPPGRGYDTGELFF
CDR3nt: TGTGCCAGCAGCTCCCCCCCAGGGAGGGGTTACGACACCGGGGAGCTGTTTTTT
abundance: .
j_gene: TRBJ2-2
v_gene: TRBV7-2
d_gene: TRBD2

CDR3aa: CASRIGRQGLNEQFF
CDR3nt: TGTGCCAGTAGAATAGGACGACAGGGCCTCAATGAGCAGTTCTTC
abundance: once
j_gene: TRBJ2-1
v_gene: TRBV19
d_gene: TRBD1

CDR3aa: CASSEDRHQPQHF
CDR3nt: TGTGCCAGCAGTGAAGACAGGCATCAGCCCCAGCATTTT
abundance: once
j_gene: TRBJ1-5
v_gene: TRBV2
d_gene: .

CDR3aa: CASSFAGGQGFYNEQFF
CDR3nt: TGTGCCAGCAGTTTCGCAGGGGGACAGGGTTTCTACAATGAGCAGTTCTTC
abundance: .
j_gene: TRBJ2-1
v_gene: TRBV28
d_gene: TRBD1

CDR3aa: CASSSADRGDEQYF
CDR3nt: TGCGCCAGCAGCTCGGCGGACAGGGGCGACGAGCAGTACTTC
abundance: .
j_gene: TRBJ2-7
v_gene: TRBV5-1
d_gene: TRBD1

CDR3aa: CASRGALSGATNEKLFF
CDR3nt: TGTGCCAGCAGAGGTGCTCTATCAGGGGCAACTAATGAAAAACTGTTTTTT
abundance: .
j_gene: TRBJ1-4
v_gene: TRBV21-1
d_gene: .

CDR3aa: CASSLKRDRDNEKLFF
CDR3nt: TGTGCCAGCAGCTTAAAACGGGACAGAGATAATGAAAAACTGTTTTTT
abundance: .
j_gene: TRBJ1-4
v_gene: TRBV7-9
d_gene: TRBD1

CDR3aa: CAISAASGGYNEQFF
CDR3nt: TGTGCCATCAGTGCGGCTAGCGGGGGGTACAATGAGCAGTTCTTC
abundance: .
j_gene: TRBJ2-1
v_gene: TRBV10-3
d_gene: TRBD2

CDR3aa: CASSLAGWLSEQFF
CDR3nt: TGTGCCAGCAGCTTGGCAGGGTGGTTAAGTGAGCAGTTCTTC
abundance: few
j_gene: TRBJ2-1
v_gene: TRBV5-4
d_gene: .

CDR3aa: CASSPPTDAYEQYF
CDR3nt: TGTGCCAGCTCACCACCCACAGATGCCTACGAGCAGTACTTC
abundance: .
j_gene: TRBJ2-7
v_gene: TRBV18
d_gene: .

CDR3aa: CASSSPGQTSDEQFF
CDR3nt: TGTGCCAGCAGCTCTCCGGGACAGACCTCGGATGAGCAGTTCTTC
abundance: .
j_gene: TRBJ2-1
v_gene: TRBV5-4
d_gene: TRBD1

CDR3aa: CAIGSGLGVTNEKLFF
CDR3nt: TGTGCCATTGGGTCGGGACTAGGCGTAACTAATGAAAAACTGTTTTTT
abundance: .
j_gene: TRBJ1-4
v_gene: TRBV2
d_gene: .

CDR3aa: CASSVPTGRGDSPLHF
CDR3nt: TGCGCCAGCAGCGTTCCGACAGGGCGAGGGGATTCACCCCTCCACTTT
abundance: .
j_gene: TRBJ1-6
v_gene: TRBV5-1
d_gene: TRBD1

CDR3aa: CASSLDGTIGELFF
CDR3nt: TGTGCCAGCAGCTTAGATGGGACAATCGGGGAGCTGTTTTTT
abundance: .
j_gene: TRBJ2-2
v_gene: TRBV11-2
d_gene: .

CDR3aa: CASSWTGEGEQYF
CDR3nt: TGTGCCAGCAGTTGGACAGGGGAGGGTGAGCAGTACTTC
abundance: .
j_gene: TRBJ2-7
v_gene: TRBV6-1
d_gene: TRBD1

CDR3aa: CASSLQDHNTEAFF
CDR3nt: TGTGCCAGCAGTCTACAGGATCACAACACTGAAGCTTTCTTT
abundance: .
j_gene: TRBJ1-1
v_gene: TRBV6-1
d_gene: .